The 27 T cell receptor beta chains in this list originate from one sample, sequenced in a study of CD8 T cells in Susac syndrome. Reverse transcription used about 0.45 to 1 ug RNA and random hexamers. TCRdb fed the immunoSEQ multiplex PCR reads into MiXCR, producing one record per CDR3 protein. The profile shows about 84,000 distinct CDR3 sequences, about 93% of them singletons. The sample was CD8+ T cells from PBMCs. The receptors stem from a human donor in good health.

A few counts support this clonotype. This rearrangement joins TRBV6-5 to TRBJ2-5; D is uncertain. CDR1 is MNHEY, CDR2 SVGAGI, per germline. The CDR3 is 14 amino acids. Trimming pared 4 bases from V and 1 base from J, leaving 10 bases between. CDR3 in amino acids: CASSSPRGQETQYF. The CDR3 DNA reads TGTGCCAGCAGTTCCCCCCGTGGCCAAGAGACCCAGTACTTC.

Only one count was recorded for this clonotype. The genes are TRBV2 and TRBJ2-3; TRBD2 aligns across 9 bases. With V trimmed by 6 bases and J by 1 base, 8 bases remained unmatched. CDR1 and CDR2 (germline): SNHLY, FYNNEI. The length of the CDR3 is 16 residues. Written as DNA, the CDR3 is TGTGCCAGCAGCCAGGACGCTAGCGGGGGCACAGATACGCAGTATTTT. Translating it yields CASSQDASGGTDTQYF. The full variable domain, completed using reference TRBV2 and TRBJ2-3, is EPEVTQTPSHQVTQMGQEVILRCVPISNHLYFYWYRQILGQKVEFLVSFYNNEISEKSEIFDDQFSVERPDGSNFTLKIRSTKLEDSAMYFCASSQDASGGTDTQYFGPGTRLTVL.

This chain uses TRBV5-1 with TRBJ1-1, with D possibly TRBD1 on 6 matching bases. CDR3 size: 14 residues. The V end lost 4 bases, the J end lost 4 bases, and 14 bases lay between the germline ends. Germline assignment: CDR1 SGHRS and CDR2 YFSETQ. CDR3: CASSIAGEGTEAFF. The DNA of the CDR3 is TGCGCCAGCAGCATCGCAGGGGAGGGCACTGAAGCTTTCTTT.

This sequence joins TRBV2 and TRBJ2-1, with D hard to call. Trimming left V 3 bases short and J 2 bases short, with 11 bases between. Germline assignment: CDR1 SNHLY and CDR2 FYNNEI. CDR3 length equals 15 residues. The CDR3 sequence is CASSDPSFPYNEQFF. The CDR3 nucleotides read TGTGCCAGCAGTGACCCCTCATTCCCCTACAATGAGCAGTTCTTC.

The genes are TRBV9 and TRBJ2-2; TRBD2 might be the D (6 bases). Germline V gene lookup returns CDR1 SGDLS and CDR2 YYNGEE. This CDR3 spans 14 amino acids. Trimming stripped 4 bases from V and 5 bases from J, with 12 bases between. CDR3 protein: CASSNSGGTGELFF. CDR3 DNA sequence: TGTGCCAGCAGCAACAGTGGGGGGACCGGGGAGCTGTTTTTT.

The rearrangement joins TRBV2 to TRBJ2-5; D call uncertain. Per germline, CDR1 SNHLY and CDR2 FYNNEI. V lost 8 bases, J lost 1 base, and 8 bases lay in between. The CDR3 length is 12 residues. The CDR3 coding sequence is TGTGCCAGCGGGCCACCCCAAGAGACCCAGTACTTC. It codes for CASGPPQETQYF. Filled out from reference TRBV2 and TRBJ2-5, the complete variable domain reads EPEVTQTPSHQVTQMGQEVILRCVPISNHLYFYWYRQILGQKVEFLVSFYNNEISEKSEIFDDQFSVERPDGSNFTLKIRSTKLEDSAMYFCASGPPQETQYFGPGTRLLVL.

This chain joins TRBV6-5 and TRBJ2-1, with TRBD1 matching 7 bases. The CDR3 has 16 residues. V was pared by 2 bases and J by 2 bases, with 6 bases of the junction left unmatched. The V gene's germline CDR1 is MNHEY and CDR2 SVGAGI. The CDR3 sequence is CASSYEAGTAYNEQFF. Written as DNA, the CDR3 is TGTGCCAGCAGTTACGAAGCCGGGACAGCCTACAATGAGCAGTTCTTC.

V is TRBV29-1 and J is TRBJ2-3; the match to TRBD2 covers 11 bases. CDR1 and CDR2 (germline): SQVTM, ANQGSEA. The CDR3 has 14 residues. Losses at the gene ends were 7 bases for V and 2 bases for J; bases not matched to a gene: 5. This CDR3 is CSGVLAGDTDTQYF. CDR3 bases: TGCAGCGGAGTACTAGCGGGGGACACAGATACGCAGTATTTT.

This chain links TRBV9 with TRBJ1-3; the D is unclear. The CDR3 has 10 residues. Trimming pared 3 bases from V and 8 bases from J, leaving 3 bases between. Germline CDR1 is SGDLS and CDR2 is YYNGEE. The CDR3 nucleotides are TGTGCCAGCAGCGGCGACACCATATATTTT. Its protein is CASSGDTIYF.

The DNA of the CDR3 is TGTGCTAGTGGTTCCCCTGGACGGAAGCCGCTGAACACTGAAGCTTTCTTT. Translated: CASGSPGRKPLNTEAFF. The chain joins TRBV12-5 to TRBJ1-1, with unresolved D. In germline, CDR1 is LGHNT, CDR2 FRNRAP. With 4 bases removed from V and 0 bases from J, the gap between germline ends came to 18 bases. The CDR3 extends over 17 amino acids.

The chain has TRBV6-6 and TRBJ2-2; tentatively, D is TRBD2 (5 bases). Germline V gene data show CDR1 as MNHNY and CDR2 as SVGAGI (reference sequence). This CDR3 has 14 residues. V was trimmed by 4 bases and J by 4 bases, leaving 10 bases between them. The CDR3 sequence: CASSSPGGTGELFF. Written as DNA, the CDR3 is TGTGCCAGCAGTTCGCCCGGAGGCACCGGGGAGCTGTTTTTT.

CDR3 nucleotides: TGTGCCAGTAGTACTTCGGGGGTCTCTTCCTACGAGCAGTACTTC. Translating gives CASSTSGVSSYEQYF. The chain combines TRBV19 with TRBJ2-7; possibly TRBD2 for D (6 bases). Germline-derived CDR1 and CDR2 are LNHDA and SQIVND (reference sequence). V was trimmed by 4 bases and J by 1 base, leaving 14 bases between them. CDR3 length: 15 residues.

As for this clonotype: Lacking the conserved final phenylalanine or tryptophan, this CDR3 likely reflects a read error. The chain employs TRBV3-1 and TRBJ2-5, with D perhaps being TRBD1 or TRBD2 (5 bases each). Germline V gene data show CDR1 as LGHDT and CDR2 as YNNKEL (reference sequence). The V end lost 0 bases, the J end lost 7 bases, and 15 bases lay between the germline ends. CDR3 size: 15 residues. The CDR3: CASSQEQGERGTQYL. The DNA of the CDR3 is TGTGCCAGCAGCCAAGAACAAGGGGAGAGGGGGACCCAGTACCTC.

The chain links TRBV29-1 to TRBJ1-3; D gene ambiguous. Germline assignment: CDR1 SQVTM and CDR2 ANQGSEA. The V end was cut by 5 bases, the J end by 5 bases, with 19 bases between. The length of the CDR3 is 15 residues. CDR3 residues: CSVNLPHGSRNTIYF. The DNA of the CDR3 is TGCAGCGTTAACCTACCGCATGGCAGCCGAAACACCATATATTTT.

The V call is TRBV24-1, the J call TRBJ2-3; a possible D gene is TRBD2 (5 bases). The germline gives CDR1 KGHDR, CDR2 SFDVKD. V dropped 4 bases and J dropped 4 bases, with 8 bases sitting between them. The CDR3 totals 13 residues. CDR3 coding DNA: TGTGCCACCAGTGACCTCGGGGCAGATACGCAGTATTTT. Translation: CATSDLGADTQYF.

The rearrangement links TRBV3-1 to TRBJ1-1; D is perhaps TRBD1 (6 bases). Per germline, CDR1 LGHDT and CDR2 YNNKEL (reference sequence). The V end lost 2 bases, the J end lost 0 bases, and 7 bases lay between the germline ends. The CDR3 loop spans 14 amino acids. In DNA, the CDR3 is TGTGCCAGCAGCCAACGGACAGTGAACACTGAAGCTTTCTTT. As protein: CASSQRTVNTEAFF.

This rearrangement joins TRBV29-1 to TRBJ2-7; possibly TRBD1 for D (6 bases). This CDR3 is 15 amino acids long. Trimming shortened V by 3 bases and J by 3 bases, and 18 bases separated the two germline ends. Germline V gives CDR1 SQVTM, CDR2 ANQGSEA. CDR3 region: CSVEGDMVGRYEQYF. The CDR3 DNA follows: TGCAGCGTTGAGGGGGACATGGTGGGTCGCTACGAGCAGTACTTC.

This clonotype was seen just once. The chain couples TRBV20-1 to TRBJ1-4; TRBD1 agrees at 7 bases. After removal of 7 bases from V and 3 bases from J, the junction contained 14 bases not matched to a gene. Germline CDR1 and CDR2: DFQATT and SNEGSKA (reference sequence). This CDR3 spans 16 amino acids. The CDR3, as DNA: TGCAGTGTTGTGTCCGGGACAGATACTTCTAATGAAAAACTGTTTTTT. Translated: CSVVSGTDTSNEKLFF.

This clonotype was seen a few times. V is TRBV6-5 and J is TRBJ2-7; 11 nucleotides line up with TRBD2. Trimming took 4 bases from V and 5 from J; bases not matched to a gene: 4. The CDR3 consists of 14 residues. CDR1 MNHEY and CDR2 SVGAGI come from the germline V gene. CDR3 DNA sequence: TGTGCCAGCAGTTTACTAGCGGGGGTGAACGAGCAGTACTTC. It specifies CASSLLAGVNEQYF.

The chain employs TRBV4-1 and TRBJ1-6; a weak D match, TRBD1 (5 bases). The V gene's germline CDR1 is MGHRA and CDR2 YSYEKL. CDR3 length: 18 amino acids. V was cut by 0 bases and J by 7 bases, with 19 bases left in between. The CDR3 DNA follows: TGCGCCAGCAGCCAAGACCGAGGGCAGGGAGGGCCGAATTCACCCCTCCACTTT. This translates into CASSQDRGQGGPNSPLHF.

The chain has TRBV5-6 and TRBJ2-7, with unresolved D. V gave up 0 bases and J gave up 3 bases, with 7 bases separating them. The germline CDR1 and CDR2 sequences are SGHDT and YYEEEE. The CDR3 length is 13 residues. CDR3 DNA sequence: TGTGCCAGCAGCTTGGGCAGGAACTACGAGCAGTACTTC. It codes for CASSLGRNYEQYF.

This chain connects TRBV5-6 to TRBJ2-1, with 11 nucleotides matching TRBD1. Germline trimming cut 3 bases from V and 3 bases from J; bases unmatched to any gene: 5. Germline CDR1 and CDR2: SGHDT and YYEEEE. This CDR3 region has 16 residues. This CDR3 reads CASSSGTGGLYNEQFF. CDR3 bases: TGTGCCAGCAGCTCGGGGACAGGGGGACTCTACAATGAGCAGTTCTTC.

The genes are TRBV5-1 and TRBJ2-1; a possible D gene is TRBD2 (6 bases). V was trimmed by 4 bases and J by 4 bases, leaving 15 bases between them. The CDR3 spans 15 residues. Germline V CDR1 and CDR2: SGHRS, YFSETQ. For the CDR3, the DNA is TGCGCCAGCAGCCTGTCCCGGGACTTTTACAATGAGCAGTTCTTC. Encoded protein: CASSLSRDFYNEQFF.

V is TRBV6-5 and J is TRBJ1-1; D is ambiguous. This CDR3 is built from 13 residues. Trimming pared 2 bases from V and 1 base from J, leaving 5 bases between. The V gene's germline CDR1 is MNHEY and CDR2 SVGAGI. CDR3 region: CASSYVKNTEAFF. The CDR3 DNA is TGTGCCAGCAGTTACGTTAAGAACACTGAAGCTTTCTTT.

The chain employs TRBV4-1 and TRBJ2-3; D may be TRBD1 (6 bases). The CDR3 is 15 amino acids. V lost 7 bases, J lost 1 base, and 15 bases lay in between. Germline assignment: CDR1 MGHRA and CDR2 YSYEKL. In nucleotides, the CDR3 is TGCGCCAGCACCGTGGTGGGGGCGCGCACAGATACGCAGTATTTT. The encoded protein is CASTVVGARTDTQYF.

The CDR3 bases are TGTGCCAGCAGTTCAATTTCGGGACAATACACCGGGGAGCTGTTTTTT. Translated, it gives CASSSISGQYTGELFF. V usage is TRBV27 and J usage is TRBJ2-2; D might be TRBD1 (6 bases). CDR1 MNHEY and CDR2 SMNVEV come from the germline V gene (reference sequence). The CDR3 has 16 residues. V was trimmed by 4 bases and J by 3 bases, leaving 15 bases between them.

The chain carries TRBV7-2 and TRBJ1-2, with TRBD1 matching 9 bases. Unmatched junction bases numbered 6, after V lost 0 bases and J lost 4 bases. The germline V gene has CDR1 SGHTA and CDR2 FQGNSA. The CDR3 covers 16 residues. The CDR3 region has the DNA TGTGCCAGCAGCTTAGCGGAGACAGGGGGTGGCTATGGCTACACCTTC. This sequence encodes CASSLAETGGGYGYTF.